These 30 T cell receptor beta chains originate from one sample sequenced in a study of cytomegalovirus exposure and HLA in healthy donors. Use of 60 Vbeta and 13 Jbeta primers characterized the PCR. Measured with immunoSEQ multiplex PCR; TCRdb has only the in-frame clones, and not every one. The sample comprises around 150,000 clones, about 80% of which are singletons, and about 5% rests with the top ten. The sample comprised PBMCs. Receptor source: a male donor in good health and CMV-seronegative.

The CDR3, as DNA: TGTGCCAGCAGTAGACAGGTGACGAACACTGAAGCTTTCTTT. Protein: CASSRQVTNTEAFF. The chain is built from TRBV2 and TRBJ1-1; a weak D match, TRBD1 (6 bases). The CDR3 covers 14 residues. V was pared by 5 bases and J by 1 base, with 11 bases between. CDR1 and CDR2 from the germline V gene are SNHLY and FYNNEI.

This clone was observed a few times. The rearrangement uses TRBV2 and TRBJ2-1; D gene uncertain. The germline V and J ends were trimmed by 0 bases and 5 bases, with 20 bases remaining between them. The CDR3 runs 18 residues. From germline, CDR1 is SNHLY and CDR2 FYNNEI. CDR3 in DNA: TGTGCCAGCAGTGAAGCGCTTCTCCTTACCCTTGACAACAATGAGCAGTTCTTC. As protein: CASSEALLLTLDNNEQFF.

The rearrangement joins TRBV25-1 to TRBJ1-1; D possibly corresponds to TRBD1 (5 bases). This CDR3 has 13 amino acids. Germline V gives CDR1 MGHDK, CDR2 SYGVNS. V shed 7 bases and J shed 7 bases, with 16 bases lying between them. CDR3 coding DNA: TGTGCCAGCACCCCCACGGGGGGTATTGAAGCTTTCTTT. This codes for CASTPTGGIEAFF.

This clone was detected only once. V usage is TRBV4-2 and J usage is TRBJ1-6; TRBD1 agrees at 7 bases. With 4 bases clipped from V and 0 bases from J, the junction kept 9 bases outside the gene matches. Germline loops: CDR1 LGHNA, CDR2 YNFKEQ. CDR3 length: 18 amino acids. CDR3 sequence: CASSLQGGADSYNSPLHF. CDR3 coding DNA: TGTGCCAGCAGCCTTCAAGGGGGCGCGGACTCCTATAATTCACCCCTCCACTTT.

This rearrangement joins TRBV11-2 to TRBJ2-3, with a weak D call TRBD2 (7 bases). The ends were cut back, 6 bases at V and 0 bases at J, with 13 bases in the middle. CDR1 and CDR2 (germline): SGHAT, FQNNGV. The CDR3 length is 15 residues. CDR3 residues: CASSLRGASTDTQYF. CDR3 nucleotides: TGTGCCAGCAGTCTCCGGGGGGCCAGCACAGATACGCAGTATTTT.

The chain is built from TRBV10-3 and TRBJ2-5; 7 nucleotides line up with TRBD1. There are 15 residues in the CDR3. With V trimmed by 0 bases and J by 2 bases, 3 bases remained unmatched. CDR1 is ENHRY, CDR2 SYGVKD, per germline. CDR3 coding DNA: TGTGCCATCAGTGAGTCCCTGGACAGGCAAGAGACCCAGTACTTC. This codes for CAISESLDRQETQYF.

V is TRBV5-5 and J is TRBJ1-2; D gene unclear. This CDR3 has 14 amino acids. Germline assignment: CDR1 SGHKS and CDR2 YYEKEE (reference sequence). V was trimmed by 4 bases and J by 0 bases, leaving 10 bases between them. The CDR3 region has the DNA TGTGCCAGCAGCGGGTTGGGAGCTAACTATGGCTACACCTTC. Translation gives CASSGLGANYGYTF.

CDR3 DNA: TGTGCCAGCACCAGGGGTCTCGACACCGGGGAGCTGTTTTTT. The encoded protein is CASTRGLDTGELFF. The J gene is TRBJ2-2, the V gene TRBV9; D might be TRBD1 (6 bases). The CDR3 covers 14 residues. CDR1 is SGDLS, CDR2 YYNGEE, per germline. The ends were cut back, 6 bases at V and 3 bases at J, with 12 bases in the middle.

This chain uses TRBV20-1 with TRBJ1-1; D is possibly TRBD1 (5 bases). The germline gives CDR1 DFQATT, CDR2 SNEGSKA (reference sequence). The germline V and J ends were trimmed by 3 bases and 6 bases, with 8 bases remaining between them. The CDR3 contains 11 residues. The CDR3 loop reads CSASETAEAFF. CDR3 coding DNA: TGCAGTGCTAGTGAGACAGCTGAAGCTTTCTTT.

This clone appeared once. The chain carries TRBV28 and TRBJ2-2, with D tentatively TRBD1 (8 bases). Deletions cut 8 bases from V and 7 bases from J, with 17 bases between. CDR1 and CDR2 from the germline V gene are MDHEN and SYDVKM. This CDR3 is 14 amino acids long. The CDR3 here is CASQTGGDIGELFF. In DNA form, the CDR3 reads TGTGCCAGCCAAACAGGGGGGGATATCGGGGAGCTGTTTTTT.

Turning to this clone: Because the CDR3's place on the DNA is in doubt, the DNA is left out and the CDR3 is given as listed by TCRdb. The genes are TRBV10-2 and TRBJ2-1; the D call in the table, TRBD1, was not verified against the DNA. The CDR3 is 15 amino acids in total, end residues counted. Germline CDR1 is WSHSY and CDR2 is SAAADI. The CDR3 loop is CASSEWGLGSNERFF.

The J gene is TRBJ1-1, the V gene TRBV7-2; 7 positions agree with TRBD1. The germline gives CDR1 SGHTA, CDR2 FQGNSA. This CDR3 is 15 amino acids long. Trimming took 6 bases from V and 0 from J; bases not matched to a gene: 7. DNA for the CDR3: TGTGCCAGCAGGACGACCGGGACAGTGAACACTGAAGCTTTCTTT. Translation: CASRTTGTVNTEAFF. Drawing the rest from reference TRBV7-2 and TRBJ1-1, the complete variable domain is GAGVSQSPSNKVTEKGKDVELRCDPISGHTALYWYRQSLGQGLEFLIYFQGNSAPDKSGLPSDRFSAERTGGSVSTLTIQRTQQEDSAVYLCASRTTGTVNTEAFFGQGTRLTVV.

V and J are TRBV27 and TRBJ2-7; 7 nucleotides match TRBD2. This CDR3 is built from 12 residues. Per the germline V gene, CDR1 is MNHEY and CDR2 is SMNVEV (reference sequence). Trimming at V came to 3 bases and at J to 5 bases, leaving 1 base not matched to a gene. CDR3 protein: CASSLGGDEQYF. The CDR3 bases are TGTGCCAGCAGTTTGGGGGGGGACGAGCAGTACTTC.

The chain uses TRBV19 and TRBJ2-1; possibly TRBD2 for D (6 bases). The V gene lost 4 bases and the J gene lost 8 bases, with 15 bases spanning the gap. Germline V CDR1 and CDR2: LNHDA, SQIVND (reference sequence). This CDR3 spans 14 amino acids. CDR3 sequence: CASSTSAATYEQFF. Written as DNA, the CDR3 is TGTGCCAGTAGTACTAGCGCCGCAACTTATGAGCAGTTCTTC.

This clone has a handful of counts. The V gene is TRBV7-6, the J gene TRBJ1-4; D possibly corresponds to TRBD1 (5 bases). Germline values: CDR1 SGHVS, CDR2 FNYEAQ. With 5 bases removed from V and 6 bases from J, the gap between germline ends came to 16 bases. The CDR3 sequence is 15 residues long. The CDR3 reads CASSLGLRRDEKLFF. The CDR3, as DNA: TGTGCCAGCAGCCTGGGACTGAGAAGGGATGAAAAACTGTTTTTT.

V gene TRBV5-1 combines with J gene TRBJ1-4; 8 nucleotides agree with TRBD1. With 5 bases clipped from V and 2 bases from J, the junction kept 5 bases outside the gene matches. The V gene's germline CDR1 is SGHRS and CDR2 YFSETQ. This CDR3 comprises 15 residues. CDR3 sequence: CASSSTGATNEKLFF. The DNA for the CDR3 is TGCGCCAGCAGTTCGACAGGGGCCACTAATGAAAAACTGTTTTTT.

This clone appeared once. The CDR3 DNA reads as TGTGCCAGCAGCCCAGGGGCTTCAGATACGCAGTATTTT. Amino acids: CASSPGASDTQYF. This rearrangement joins TRBV7-3 to TRBJ2-3, with a tentative D call TRBD1 (6 bases). The CDR3 contains 13 residues. Per germline, CDR1 SGHTA and CDR2 FQGTGA. Trimming removed 5 bases at V and 4 bases at J, with 10 bases between.

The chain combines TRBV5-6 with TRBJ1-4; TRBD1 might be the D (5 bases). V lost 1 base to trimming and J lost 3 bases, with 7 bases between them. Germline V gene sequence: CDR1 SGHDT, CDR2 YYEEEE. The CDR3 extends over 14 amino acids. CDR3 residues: CASSLRTPNEKLFF. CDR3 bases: TGTGCCAGCAGCTTGCGGACACCTAATGAAAAACTGTTTTTT.

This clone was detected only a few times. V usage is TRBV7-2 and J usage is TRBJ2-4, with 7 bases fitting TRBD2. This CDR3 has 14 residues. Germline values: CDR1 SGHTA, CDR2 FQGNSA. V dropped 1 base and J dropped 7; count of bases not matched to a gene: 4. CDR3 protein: CASSLERGGNIQYF. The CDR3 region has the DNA TGTGCCAGCAGCTTAGAGCGGGGTGGGAACATTCAGTACTTC.

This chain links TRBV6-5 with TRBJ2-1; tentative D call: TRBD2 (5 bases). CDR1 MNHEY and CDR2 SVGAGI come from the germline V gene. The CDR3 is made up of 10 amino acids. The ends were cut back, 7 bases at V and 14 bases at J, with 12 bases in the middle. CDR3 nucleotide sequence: TGTGCCAGCAAGGAGGTGGAAGAGTTCTTC. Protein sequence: CASKEVEEFF.

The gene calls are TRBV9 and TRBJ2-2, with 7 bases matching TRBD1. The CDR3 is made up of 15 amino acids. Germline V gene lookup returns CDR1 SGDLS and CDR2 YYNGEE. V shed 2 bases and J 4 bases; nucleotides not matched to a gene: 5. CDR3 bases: TGTGCCAGCAGCGTCACGACAGGGTTCACCGGGGAGCTGTTTTTT. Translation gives CASSVTTGFTGELFF.

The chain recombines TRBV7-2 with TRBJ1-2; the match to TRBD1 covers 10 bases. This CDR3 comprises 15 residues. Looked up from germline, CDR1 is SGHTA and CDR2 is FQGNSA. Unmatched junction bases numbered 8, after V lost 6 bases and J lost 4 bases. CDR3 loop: CASRPGTGAPYGYTF. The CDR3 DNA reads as TGTGCCAGCAGACCCGGGACAGGGGCCCCCTATGGCTACACCTTC.

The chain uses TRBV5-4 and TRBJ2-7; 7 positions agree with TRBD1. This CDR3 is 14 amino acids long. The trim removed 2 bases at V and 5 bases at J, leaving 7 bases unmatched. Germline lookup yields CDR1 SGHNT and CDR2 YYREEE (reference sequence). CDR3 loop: CASSFRDRHHEQYF. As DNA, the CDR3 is TGTGCCAGCAGCTTCCGGGACAGACACCACGAGCAGTACTTC.

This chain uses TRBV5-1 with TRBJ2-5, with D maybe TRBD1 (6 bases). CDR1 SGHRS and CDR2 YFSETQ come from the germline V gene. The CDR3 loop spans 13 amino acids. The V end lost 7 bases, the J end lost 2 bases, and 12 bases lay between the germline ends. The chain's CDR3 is CASRTDLQETQYF. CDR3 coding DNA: TGCGCCAGCCGGACAGATCTTCAAGAGACCCAGTACTTC.

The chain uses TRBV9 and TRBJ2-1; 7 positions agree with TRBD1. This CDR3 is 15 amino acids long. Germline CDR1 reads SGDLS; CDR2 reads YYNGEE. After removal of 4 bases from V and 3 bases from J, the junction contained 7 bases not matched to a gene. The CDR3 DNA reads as TGTGCCAGCAGCTTCGCGACAGGGCTCTACAATGAGCAGTTCTTC. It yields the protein CASSFATGLYNEQFF.

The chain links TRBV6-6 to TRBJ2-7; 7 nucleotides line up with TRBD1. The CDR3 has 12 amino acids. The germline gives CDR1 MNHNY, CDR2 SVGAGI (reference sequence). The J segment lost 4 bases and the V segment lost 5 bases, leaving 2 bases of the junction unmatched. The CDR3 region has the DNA TGTGCCAGCAGTGACAGGGAGTACGAGCAGTACTTC. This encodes CASSDREYEQYF.

The CDR3 DNA sequence: TGTGCCAGCACGGGGGGGCTCACCTACGAGCAGTACTTC. Its translation is CASTGGLTYEQYF. V gene TRBV2 combines with J gene TRBJ2-7; 8 positions match TRBD2. V dropped 7 bases and J dropped 2; count of bases not matched to a gene: 4. CDR1 and CDR2 (germline): SNHLY, FYNNEI. The CDR3 is made up of 13 amino acids.

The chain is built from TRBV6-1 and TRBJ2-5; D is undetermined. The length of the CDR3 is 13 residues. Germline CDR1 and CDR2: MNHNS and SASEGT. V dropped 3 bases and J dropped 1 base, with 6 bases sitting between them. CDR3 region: CASSDPGQETQYF. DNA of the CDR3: TGTGCCAGCAGTGATCCAGGCCAAGAGACCCAGTACTTC.

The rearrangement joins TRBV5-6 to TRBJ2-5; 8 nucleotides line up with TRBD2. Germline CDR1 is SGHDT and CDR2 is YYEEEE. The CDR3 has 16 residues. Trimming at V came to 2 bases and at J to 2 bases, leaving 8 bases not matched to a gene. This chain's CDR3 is CASSFYSGVVQETQYF. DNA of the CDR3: TGTGCCAGCAGCTTCTATAGCGGGGTGGTACAAGAGACCCAGTACTTC. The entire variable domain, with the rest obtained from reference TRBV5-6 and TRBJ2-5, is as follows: DAGVTQSPTHLIKTRGQQVTLRCSPKSGHDTVSWYQQALGQGPQFIFQYYEEEERQRGNFPDRFSGHQFPNYSSELNVNALLLGDSALYLCASSFYSGVVQETQYFGPGTRLLVL.

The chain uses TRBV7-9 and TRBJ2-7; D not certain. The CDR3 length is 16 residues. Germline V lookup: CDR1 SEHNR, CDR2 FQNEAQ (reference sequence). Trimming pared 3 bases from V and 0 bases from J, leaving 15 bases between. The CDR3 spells CASSFSVGSISYEQYF. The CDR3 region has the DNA TGTGCCAGCAGCTTCTCAGTTGGTTCCATCTCCTACGAGCAGTACTTC.